This TCR beta chain was identified during a study of T cell responses to AZD1222 COVID-19 vaccine. There are 15 residues in the CDR3. Germline CDR1 reads LGHDT; CDR2 reads YNNKEL (reference sequence). The V gene lost 0 bases and the J gene lost 4 bases, with 10 bases spanning the gap. Researchers grouped second doses given at about 4 or about 12 weeks into one pool. Libraries were prepared by immunoSEQ multiplex PCR; TCRdb keeps only in-frame clonotypes and omits some of them. Of 140,000 or so clones in the sample, around nine tenths were seen once. This clonotype was obtained from an adult who received the AZD1222 COVID-19 vaccine. This specimen consisted of peripheral blood, obtained 28 days after the second AZD1222 dose. The chain uses TRBV3-1 (or the pseudogene TRBV3-2) and TRBJ1-3; the D gene is possibly TRBD1 (5 bases). CDR3 sequence: CASSQDMSGGNTIYF. The CDR3 region has the DNA TGTGCCAGCAGCCAAGATATGTCAGGGGGAAACACCATATATTTT.